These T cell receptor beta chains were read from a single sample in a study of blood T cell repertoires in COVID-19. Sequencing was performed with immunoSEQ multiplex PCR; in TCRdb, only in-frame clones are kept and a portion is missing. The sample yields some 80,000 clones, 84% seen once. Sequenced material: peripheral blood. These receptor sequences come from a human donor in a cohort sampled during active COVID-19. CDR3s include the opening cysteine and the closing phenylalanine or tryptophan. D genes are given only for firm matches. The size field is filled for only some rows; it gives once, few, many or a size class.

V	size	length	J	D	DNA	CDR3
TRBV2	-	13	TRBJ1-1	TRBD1	TGTGCCAGCAGGCGACAGGGGGTCCCTGAAGCTTTCTTT	CASRRQGVPEAFF
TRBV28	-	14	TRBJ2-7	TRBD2	TGTGCCAGCGGAACACTAGCGGCGTTATACGAGCAGTACTTC	CASGTLAALYEQYF
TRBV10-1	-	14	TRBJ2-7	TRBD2	TGCGCCAGCAGCACCGGGACTAGCGGCTACGAGCAGTACTTC	CASSTGTSGYEQYF
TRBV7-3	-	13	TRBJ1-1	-	TGTGCCAGCGGGGAAGGGGCCAACACTGAAGCTTTCTTT	CASGEGANTEAFF
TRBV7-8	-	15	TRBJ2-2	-	TGTGCCAGCAGCTTCCAGGGGCCCGACACCGGGGAGCTGTTTTTT	CASSFQGPDTGELFF
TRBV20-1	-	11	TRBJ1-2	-	TGCAGTGGCCCCAGTAACTATGGCTACACCTTC	CSGPSNYGYTF
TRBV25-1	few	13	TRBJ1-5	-	TGTGCCAGCAGTGAATTGGGAGAGAAGCCCCAGCATTTT	CASSELGEKPQHF
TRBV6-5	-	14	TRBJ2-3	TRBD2	TGTGCCAGCAGAAGAGCGGGGGGGGCAGATACGCAGTATTTT	CASRRAGGADTQYF
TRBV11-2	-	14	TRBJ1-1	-	TGTGCCAGCAGCTTAGACGGGGGGGACACTGAAGCTTTCTTT	CASSLDGGDTEAFF
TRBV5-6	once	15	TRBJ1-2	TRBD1	TGTGCCAGCAGCTACCCGGACAGGGGATACTATGGCTACACCTTC	CASSYPDRGYYGYTF
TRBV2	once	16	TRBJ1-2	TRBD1	TGTGCCAGCAGCCCCTCTACCGGGACAGGGAACTATGGCTACACCTTC	CASSPSTGTGNYGYTF
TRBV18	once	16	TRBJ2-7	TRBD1	TGTGCCAGCTCACGGGGTAGGACAGGGCTCTCCTACGAGCAGTACTTC	CASSRGRTGLSYEQYF
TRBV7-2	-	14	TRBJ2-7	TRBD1	TGTGCCAGCAGCCGTGACAGGGGGGCCTACGAGCAGTACTTC	CASSRDRGAYEQYF
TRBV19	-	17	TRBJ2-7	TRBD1	TGTGCCAGTAGTATCCGGGACAGGGGGAATCTTAACTACGAGCAGTACTTC	CASSIRDRGNLNYEQYF
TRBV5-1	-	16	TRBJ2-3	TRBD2	TGCGCCAGCAGCGGATCTTTTAGCGGGAGGACAGATACGCAGTATTTT	CASSGSFSGRTDTQYF
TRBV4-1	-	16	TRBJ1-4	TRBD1	TGCGCCAGCAGCCAAGATTCCGGACAGGGGAGGGAAAAACTGTTTTTT	CASSQDSGQGREKLFF
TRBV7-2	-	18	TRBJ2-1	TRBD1	TGTGCCAGCAGCTTGGGCCCCTTCAACAGGGGGCGGAACAATGAGCAGTTCTTC	CASSLGPFNRGRNNEQFF
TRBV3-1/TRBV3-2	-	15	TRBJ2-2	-	TGTGCCAGCAGCCAAGGGGTGGAGATCGCCGGGGAGCTGTTTTTT	CASSQGVEIAGELFF
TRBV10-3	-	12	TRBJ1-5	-	TGTGCCATCAGTGAACTGGATCAGCCCCAGCATTTT	CAISELDQPQHF
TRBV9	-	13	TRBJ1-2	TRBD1	TGTGCCAGCAGCCTCAGGGGGGCAGATGGCTACACCTTC	CASSLRGADGYTF
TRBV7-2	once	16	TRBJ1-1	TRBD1	TGTGCCAGCAGCTTAGTATGGGGACAGGGCAGGGCTGAAGCTTTCTTT	CASSLVWGQGRAEAFF
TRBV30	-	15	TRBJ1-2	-	TGTGCCTGGAGTGTCGGGGTCAGTGGGGTAGGTGGCTACACCTTC	CAWSVGVSGVGGYTF
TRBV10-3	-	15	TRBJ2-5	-	TGTGCCATCAGCGACGCGGGGCAGGGAGGAGAGACCCAGTACTTC	CAISDAGQGGETQYF
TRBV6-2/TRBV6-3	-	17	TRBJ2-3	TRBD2	TGTGCCAGCAGCCGGAGACCCGGGACTAGCGGGACAGATACGCAGTATTTT	CASSRRPGTSGTDTQYF
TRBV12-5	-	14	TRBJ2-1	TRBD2	TGTGCTAGTGGTTTCACTAGCGGGAGCTCTGAGCAGTTCTTC	CASGFTSGSSEQFF
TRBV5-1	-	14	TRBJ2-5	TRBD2	TGCGCCAGCAGCTATGGACTAGCGGGAGAGACCCAGTACTTC	CASSYGLAGETQYF
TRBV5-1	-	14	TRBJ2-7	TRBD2	TGCGCCAGCAGCTTGACTAGCGGGGGATACGAGCAGTACTTC	CASSLTSGGYEQYF
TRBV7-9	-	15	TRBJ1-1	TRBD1	TGTGCCAGCAGCCCCCCCGGGACAGTGAACACTGAAGCTTTCTTT	CASSPPGTVNTEAFF
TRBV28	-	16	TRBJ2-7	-	TGTGCCAGCAGTTCTTCCGGGTCCTCCAAGGCCTACGAGCAGTACTTC	CASSSSGSSKAYEQYF
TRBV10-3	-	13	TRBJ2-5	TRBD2	TGTGCCATCAGTGACGGGGGGGCAGAGACCCAGTACTTC	CAISDGGAETQYF
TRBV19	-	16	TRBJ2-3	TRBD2	TGTGCCAGTAGTATTCGGCGGGGGGTGGGCACAGATACGCAGTATTTT	CASSIRRGVGTDTQYF
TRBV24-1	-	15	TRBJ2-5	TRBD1	TGTGCCACCAGTGGAAACAGGGGCCTCCAAGAGACCCAGTACTTC	CATSGNRGLQETQYF